Each of the 23 T cell receptor beta chains below was sequenced from the same sample in a study of T cell responses to AZD1222 COVID-19 vaccine. The repertoire was sequenced with immunoSEQ multiplex PCR; TCRdb's copy has only in-frame clones and lacks some. Among roughly 130,000 clones, 92% were seen once, and the ten largest hold about 2.1%. The sample here was peripheral blood, taken on day 0 of AZD1222 vaccination. The receptors were gathered from an adult in good health.

Of note for this clone: Within the sample, other DNA sequences also encode this same CDR3. The CDR3 region is CASSFGGSTDTQYF. The DNA for the CDR3 is TGTGCCAGCAGCTTCGGGGGGTCCACAGATACGCAGTATTTT. The J gene is TRBJ2-3, the V gene TRBV11-3; the match to TRBD2 covers 7 bases. Germline V lookup: CDR1 SGHNT, CDR2 YENEEA. There are 14 residues in the CDR3. The V gene end was trimmed by 3 bases and the J gene end by 2 bases; junction bases not matched to a gene: 2.

This chain links TRBV7-8 with TRBJ2-5, with a weak D call TRBD2 (6 bases). The CDR3 sequence is 13 residues long. Per germline, CDR1 SGHVS and CDR2 FQNEAQ. V gave up 7 bases and J gave up 5 bases, with 14 bases separating them. Here the CDR3 DNA reads TGTGCCAGCACAGTACCGGGGAGGGAGACCCAGTACTTC. This encodes CASTVPGRETQYF. The entire variable domain, with the rest obtained from reference TRBV7-8 and TRBJ2-5, is as follows: GAGVSQSPRYKVAKRGQDVALRCDPISGHVSLFWYQQALGQGPEFLTYFQNEAQLDKSGLPSDRFFAERPEGSVSTLKIQRTQQEDSAVYLCASTVPGRETQYFGPGTRLLVL.

The chain couples TRBV2 to TRBJ1-3; no firm D call. This CDR3 region has 13 residues. In germline, CDR1 is SNHLY, CDR2 FYNNEI. Trimming took off 4 bases at V and 5 bases at J, with 9 bases between the two ends. CDR3 loop: CASSALRRNTIYF. Written as DNA, the CDR3 is TGTGCCAGCAGTGCGCTCCGGCGAAACACCATATATTTT.

V and J are TRBV3-1 (or the pseudogene TRBV3-2) and TRBJ1-3; D not resolved. The CDR3 is 15 residues long. The germline V gene has CDR1 LGHDT and CDR2 YNNKEL (reference sequence). The V end was cut by 1 base, the J end by 0 bases, with 7 bases between. The chain's CDR3 is CASSQAWASGNTIYF. DNA for the CDR3: TGTGCCAGCAGCCAAGCGTGGGCCTCTGGAAACACCATATATTTT.

The V call is TRBV6-5, the J call TRBJ1-5; D remains ambiguous. The V gene's germline CDR1 is MNHEY and CDR2 SVGAGI. This CDR3 spans 13 amino acids. Trimming took 7 bases from V and 0 from J, leaving 7 bases between them. CDR3 sequence (DNA): TGTGCCAGCAAAAGGGCTAGCAATCAGCCCCAGCATTTT. This encodes CASKRASNQPQHF.

This rearrangement joins TRBV11-2 to TRBJ1-3; no reliable D call. Germline CDR1 reads SGHAT; CDR2 reads FQNNGV. The CDR3 spans 15 residues. V lost 1 base, J lost 6 bases, and 13 bases lay in between. In DNA, the CDR3 is TGTGCCAGCAGCTTAGGATACGGGGAGGCAAACACCATATATTTT. Its protein is CASSLGYGEANTIYF. Full variable domain (rest looked up from reference TRBV11-2 and TRBJ1-3): EAGVAQSPRYKIIEKRQSVAFWCNPISGHATLYWYQQILGQGPKLLIQFQNNGVVDDSQLPKDRFSAERLKGVDSTLKIQPAKLEDSAVYLCASSLGYGEANTIYFGEGSWLTVV.

The genes are TRBV6-5 and TRBJ2-7, with no clear D. The CDR3 sequence is 12 residues long. V was pared by 0 bases and J by 12 bases, with 12 bases between. Germline V gene lookup returns CDR1 MNHEY and CDR2 SVGAGI. DNA for the CDR3: TGTGCCAGCAGTTACTCGCCCGGTTCGCCGTACTTC. Protein product: CASSYSPGSPYF.

The V and J genes are TRBV30 and TRBJ2-2; 8 nucleotides line up with TRBD1. Germline V gene lookup returns CDR1 GTSNPN and CDR2 SVGIG (reference sequence). With 5 bases clipped from V and 1 base from J, the junction kept 0 bases outside the gene matches. This CDR3 comprises 13 residues. For the CDR3, the DNA is TGTGCCTGGGGACAGGGGAACACCGGGGAGCTGTTTTTT. This codes for CAWGQGNTGELFF.

V is TRBV10-3 and J is TRBJ2-7; either TRBD1 or TRBD2 may supply D (5 bases each). The length of the CDR3 is 16 residues. Germline CDR1 reads ENHRY; CDR2 reads SYGVKD. V shed 1 base and J shed 0 bases, with 13 bases lying between them. CDR3: CAISEFFGASSYEQYF. In nucleotides, the CDR3 is TGTGCCATCAGTGAGTTTTTCGGGGCGAGCTCCTACGAGCAGTACTTC.

The chain combines TRBV10-3 with TRBJ2-3, with TRBD2 as a possible D gene (5 bases). The CDR3 sequence is 14 residues long. V was pared by 6 bases and J by 3 bases, with 13 bases between. Per the germline V gene, CDR1 is ENHRY and CDR2 is SYGVKD. For the CDR3, the DNA is TGTGCCATCAGAGTTCTAGCATCGACAGATACGCAGTATTTT. It specifies CAIRVLASTDTQYF.

V gene TRBV7-2 combines with J gene TRBJ2-2, with D maybe TRBD2 (6 bases). Trimming took off 5 bases at V and 1 base at J, with 14 bases between the two ends. This CDR3 spans 16 amino acids. Germline values: CDR1 SGHTA, CDR2 FQGNSA. CDR3 nucleotide sequence: TGTGCCAGCAGCCCCCCCAGCGGGTGGAACACCGGGGAGCTGTTTTTT. As protein: CASSPPSGWNTGELFF.

The chain links TRBV19 to TRBJ2-3; tentative D call: TRBD1 (6 bases). Trimming removed 11 bases from V and 0 bases from J, with 15 bases in between. CDR1 is LNHDA and CDR2 is SQIVND in the germline V gene (reference sequence). This CDR3 comprises 14 residues. This chain's CDR3 is CASRGWGSTDTQYF. The CDR3 DNA sequence: TGTGCCTCTAGGGGGTGGGGGAGCACAGATACGCAGTATTTT.

This clone was detected only once. This sequence joins TRBV6-2 or TRBV6-3 and TRBJ1-4; D ambiguous. CDR3 size: 16 residues. Looked up from germline, CDR1 is MNHEY and CDR2 is SVGEGT. V dropped 8 bases and J dropped 0 bases, with 16 bases sitting between them. CDR3 bases: TGTGCCAGCGGCCGGACCAGATACTCAACTAATGAAAAACTGTTTTTT. It encodes CASGRTRYSTNEKLFF.

The chain has TRBV5-1 and TRBJ2-3, with D possibly TRBD1 on 5 matching bases. The CDR3 runs to 14 residues. The ends were cut back, 1 base at V and 2 bases at J, with 8 bases in the middle. Looked up from germline, CDR1 is SGHRS and CDR2 is YFSETQ. CDR3 in amino acids: CASSLSDNTDTQYF. In DNA, the CDR3 is TGCGCCAGCAGCTTGTCGGACAACACAGATACGCAGTATTTT. The whole variable domain, filled in from reference TRBV5-1 and TRBJ2-3, reads KAGVTQTPRYLIKTRGQQVTLSCSPISGHRSVSWYQQTPGQGLQFLFEYFSETQRNKGNFPGRFSGRQFSNSRSEMNVSTLELGDSALYLCASSLSDNTDTQYFGPGTRLTVL.

The chain links TRBV7-2 to TRBJ1-1; TRBD1 matches at 10 bases. In germline, CDR1 is SGHTA, CDR2 FQGNSA. The CDR3 runs 15 residues. After removal of 5 bases from V and 3 bases from J, the junction contained 6 bases not matched to a gene. CDR3 DNA sequence: TGTGCCAGCAGCACCCGGACAGGGGGGTACACTGAAGCTTTCTTT. Protein product: CASSTRTGGYTEAFF. Based on the CDR3 plus reference TRBV7-2 and TRBJ1-1, the full variable domain is GAGVSQSPSNKVTEKGKDVELRCDPISGHTALYWYRQSLGQGLEFLIYFQGNSAPDKSGLPSDRFSAERTGGSVSTLTIQRTQQEDSAVYLCASSTRTGGYTEAFFGQGTRLTVV.

This rearrangement joins TRBV2 to TRBJ1-4, with TRBD1 matching 9 bases. Germline V gene sequence: CDR1 SNHLY, CDR2 FYNNEI. CDR3 length equals 15 residues. Germline trimming cut 4 bases from V and 1 base from J; bases unmatched to any gene: 1. For the CDR3, the DNA is TGTGCCAGCAGTGGGGACAGGGTAACTAATGAAAAACTGTTTTTT. Encoded protein: CASSGDRVTNEKLFF.

The chain recombines TRBV7-9 with TRBJ1-5, with unresolved D. This CDR3 spans 12 amino acids. Germline lookup yields CDR1 SEHNR and CDR2 FQNEAQ (reference sequence). The V and J ends lost 1 base and 7 bases respectively, with 5 bases between them. CDR3 DNA sequence: TGTGCCAGCAGCTTAGGGGAGCAGCCCCAGCATTTT. Translating gives CASSLGEQPQHF. The variable domain in full, completed from reference TRBV7-9 and TRBJ1-5, reads DTGVSQNPRHKITKRGQNVTFRCDPISEHNRLYWYRQTLGQGPEFLTYFQNEAQLEKSRLLSDRFSAERPKGSFSTLEIQRTEQGDSAMYLCASSLGEQPQHFGDGTRLSIL.

In this sample, this clone turned up a few times. The J gene is TRBJ2-1, the V gene TRBV5-1; 11 bases are a match to TRBD2. The CDR3 is made up of 16 amino acids. V trimming: 0 bases; J trimming: 8 bases; junction bases outside the gene matches: 7. The germline gives CDR1 SGHRS, CDR2 YFSETQ. In DNA, the CDR3 is TGCGCCAGCAGCTTGGAACTAGCGGGGGCCACAGATGAGCAGTTCTTC. Protein: CASSLELAGATDEQFF.

This clone was counted once. J is TRBJ2-7 and V is TRBV7-3; D might be TRBD1 (6 bases). The CDR3 has 13 amino acids. Between the trimmed V and J ends, which lost 5 bases and 7 bases, there was a span of 15 bases. Germline CDR1 and CDR2: SGHTA and FQGTGA. The CDR3 sequence is CASSQDRTQEQYF. DNA of the CDR3: TGTGCCAGCAGCCAGGACAGAACGCAAGAGCAGTACTTC.

The chain employs TRBV5-4 and TRBJ2-2, with TRBD2 matching 7 bases. This CDR3 contains 16 residues. CDR1 and CDR2 (germline): SGHNT, YYREEE (reference sequence). Germline trimming cut 4 bases from V and 1 base from J; bases unmatched to any gene: 7. Here the CDR3 DNA reads TGTGCCAGCAGCGCCCCCGGGACTAAGAACACCGGGGAGCTGTTTTTT. Residues: CASSAPGTKNTGELFF.

The chain couples TRBV7-9 to TRBJ2-3, with 11 nucleotides matching TRBD2. Germline loops: CDR1 SEHNR, CDR2 FQNEAQ (reference sequence). J gave up 0 bases and V 6 bases, and 5 bases lay outside the gene matches. CDR3 size: 16 residues. The CDR3 reads CASRSVAGGSTDTQYF. CDR3 in DNA: TGTGCCAGCAGATCGGTAGCGGGGGGGAGCACAGATACGCAGTATTTT.

The rearrangement joins TRBV5-1 to TRBJ1-3; D uncertain. Trimming cost V 0 bases and J 0 bases, with 4 bases left between them. This CDR3 is built from 14 residues. Germline values: CDR1 SGHRS, CDR2 YFSETQ. In DNA form, the CDR3 reads TGCGCCAGCAGCTTGGACCGCTCTGGAAACACCATATATTTT. Its protein is CASSLDRSGNTIYF.

The chain is built from TRBV12-3 or TRBV12-4 and TRBJ2-5, with D uncertain. The length of the CDR3 is 13 residues. V shed 6 bases and J shed 4 bases, with 12 bases lying between them. Written as DNA, the CDR3 is TGTGCCAGCAGACCCACCCTAGGAGAGACCCAGTACTTC. Translated, it gives CASRPTLGETQYF.